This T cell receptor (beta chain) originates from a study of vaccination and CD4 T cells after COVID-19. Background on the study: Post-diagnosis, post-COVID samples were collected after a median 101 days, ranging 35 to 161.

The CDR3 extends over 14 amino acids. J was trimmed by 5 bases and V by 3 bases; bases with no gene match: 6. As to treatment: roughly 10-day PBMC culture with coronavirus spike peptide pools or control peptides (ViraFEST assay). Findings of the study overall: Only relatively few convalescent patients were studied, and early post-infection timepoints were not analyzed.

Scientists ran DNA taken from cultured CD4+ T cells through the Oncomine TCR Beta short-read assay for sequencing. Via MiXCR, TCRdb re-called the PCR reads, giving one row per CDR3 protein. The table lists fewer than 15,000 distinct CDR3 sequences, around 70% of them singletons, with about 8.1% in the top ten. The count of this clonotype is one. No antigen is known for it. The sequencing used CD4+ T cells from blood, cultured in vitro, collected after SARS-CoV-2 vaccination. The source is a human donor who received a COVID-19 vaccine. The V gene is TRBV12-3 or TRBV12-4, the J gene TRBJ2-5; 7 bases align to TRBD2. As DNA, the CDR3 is TGTGCCAGCAGTTTTCTCGGGGAGGGGGAGACCCAGTACTTC. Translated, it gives CASSFLGEGETQYF.